Sequencing of this TCR beta chain was carried out in a study of blood T cell repertoires in COVID-19. CDR1 and CDR2 from the germline V gene are MGHRA and YSYEKL. J lost 6 bases, V lost 1 base, and 12 bases had no gene match. The CDR3 is 17 residues long. Here immunoSEQ multiplex PCR was the method, and the copy in TCRdb shows in-frame clones only, minus some. The repertoire holds about 380,000 clones, with approximately 80% as singletons. The chain recombines TRBV4-1 with TRBJ2-5; TRBD2 matches 9 bases. Sequences were obtained from peripheral blood. The sequence was obtained from a human donor with acute or convalescent COVID-19. The donor label of this sample is uncertain. CDR3 in amino acids: CASSQVWLAGLGKTQYF. The CDR3 DNA reads as TGCGCCAGCAGCCAAGTCTGGCTAGCGGGATTGGGAAAGACCCAGTACTTC.